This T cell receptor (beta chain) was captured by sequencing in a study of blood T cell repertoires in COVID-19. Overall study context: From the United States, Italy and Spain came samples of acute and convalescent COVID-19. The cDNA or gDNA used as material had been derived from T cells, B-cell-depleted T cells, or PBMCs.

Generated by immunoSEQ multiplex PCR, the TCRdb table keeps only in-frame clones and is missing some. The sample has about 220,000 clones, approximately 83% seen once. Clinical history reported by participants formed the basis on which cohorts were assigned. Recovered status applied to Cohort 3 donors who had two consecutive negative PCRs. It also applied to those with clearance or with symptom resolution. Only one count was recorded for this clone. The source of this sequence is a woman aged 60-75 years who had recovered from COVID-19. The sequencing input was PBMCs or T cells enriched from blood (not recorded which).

CDR3 nucleotides: TGTGCCAGCAGCTTAAACAGGGGAAACACCGGGGAGCTGTTTTTT. Translating it yields CASSLNRGNTGELFF. This chain connects TRBV7-7 to TRBJ2-2; 7 nucleotides align to TRBD1. CDR1 SSHAT and CDR2 FNYEAQ come from the germline V gene (reference sequence). The CDR3 runs to 15 residues. The V and J ends lost 2 bases and 2 bases, in that order; junction bases with no gene match: 2.